The clone carrying this TCR beta chain was recorded at least ten times. These data come from a study of early T cells in non-severe SARS-CoV-2 infection. One entry per CDR3 protein, called by TCRdb with MiXCR from the 5' RACE reads. The table shows around 58,000 distinct CDR3 sequences, with around 7.7% occurring only once. The CDR3 has 16 residues. With V trimmed by 7 bases and J by 3 bases, 5 bases remained unmatched. The chain links TRBV12-3 or TRBV12-4 to TRBJ2-1, with TRBD2 identical over 14 bases. The sequences come from whole blood, collected at baseline. The TCR comes from an adult who was a healthcare worker with PCR-confirmed SARS-CoV-2 infection or an uninfected control (not recorded which). DNA for the CDR3: TGTGCCAGCACCTTGGGACTAGCGGGAGTCTACAATGAGCAGTTCTTC. Protein: CASTLGLAGVYNEQFF.